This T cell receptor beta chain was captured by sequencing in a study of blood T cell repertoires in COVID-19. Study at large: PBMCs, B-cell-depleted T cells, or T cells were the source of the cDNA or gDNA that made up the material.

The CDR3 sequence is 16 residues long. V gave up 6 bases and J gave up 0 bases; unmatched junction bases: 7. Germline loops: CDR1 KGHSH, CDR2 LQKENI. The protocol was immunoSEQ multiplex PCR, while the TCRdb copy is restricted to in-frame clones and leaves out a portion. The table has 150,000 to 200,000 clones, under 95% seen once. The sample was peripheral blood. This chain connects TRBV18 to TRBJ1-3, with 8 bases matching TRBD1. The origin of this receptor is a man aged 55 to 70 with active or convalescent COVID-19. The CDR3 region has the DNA TGTGCCAGCTCGCAGACAGGGGAGATCTCTGGAAACACCATATATTTT. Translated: CASSQTGEISGNTIYF.